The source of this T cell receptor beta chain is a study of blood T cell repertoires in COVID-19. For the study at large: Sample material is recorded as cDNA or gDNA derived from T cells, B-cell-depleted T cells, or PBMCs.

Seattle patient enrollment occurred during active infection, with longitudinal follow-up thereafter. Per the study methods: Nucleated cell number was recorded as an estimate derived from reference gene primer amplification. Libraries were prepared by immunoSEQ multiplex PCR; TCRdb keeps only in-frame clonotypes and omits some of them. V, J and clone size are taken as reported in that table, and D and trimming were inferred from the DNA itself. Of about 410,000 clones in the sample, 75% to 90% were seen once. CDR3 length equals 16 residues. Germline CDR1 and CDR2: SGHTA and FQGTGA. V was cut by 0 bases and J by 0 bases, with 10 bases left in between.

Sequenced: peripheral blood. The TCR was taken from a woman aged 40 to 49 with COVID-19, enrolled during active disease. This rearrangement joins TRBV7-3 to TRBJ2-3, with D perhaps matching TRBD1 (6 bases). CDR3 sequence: CASSLTPRGSTDTQYF. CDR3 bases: TGTGCCAGCAGCTTAACCCCCAGGGGTAGCACAGATACGCAGTATTTT.